The sequence of this T cell receptor beta chain was determined in a study of blood T cells in healthy people across ages. Combining a sample-barcoded 5' primer with a J-beta primer mix, a second PCR ran for roughly 7 to 11 cycles. TCRdb itself ran the 5' RACE reads through MiXCR, one entry per CDR3 protein. The table lists around 800,000 distinct CDR3 sequences, around 25% of them singletons, with approximately 2.9% in the top ten. The junction had 8 bases not matched to a gene; V was cut back by 0 bases and J by 6 bases. This CDR3 region has 16 residues. Germline V gene sequence: CDR1 SGHRS, CDR2 YFSETQ. This sample also appeared in a second study, on T cells of mothers and their children.

The receptor comes from a boy aged 10-17 years in good health. This chain links TRBV5-1 with TRBJ2-3, with 9 bases identical to TRBD1. Sequencing was performed on blood. Here the CDR3 DNA reads TGCGCCAGCAGCTTGGTGGGGGACAGGGTCCGCGATACGCAGTATTTT. It translates to CASSLVGDRVRDTQYF.